This T cell receptor beta chain came from a study of cytomegalovirus exposure and HLA in healthy donors. In the PCR, 60 Vbeta and 13 Jbeta primers were used. TCRdb keeps only in-frame clones here, not all; method: immunoSEQ multiplex PCR. Among around 140,000 clones listed, around 73% were seen once. CDR1 GTSNPN and CDR2 SVGIG come from the germline V gene (reference sequence). Unmatched junction bases numbered 4, after V lost 2 bases and J lost 0 bases. CDR3 length: 15 residues. The receptor's source is a female donor in good health and CMV-seronegative. V is TRBV30 and J is TRBJ1-3; TRBD1 aligns across 7 bases. The sequenced sample was PBMCs. Written as DNA, the CDR3 is TGTGCCTGGAGTTTGGGACAGCTCTCTGGAAACACCATATATTTT. Protein: CAWSLGQLSGNTIYF.